This TCR beta chain was found in a study of shared clonotypes between healthy human individuals. The overall study: Used for every donor were three CD4 naive, three CD4 memory, two CD8 naive and one CD8 memory plate. Study observations and caveats: Sequencing of the sorted subsets was shown by rarefaction to be incomplete despite large depth. Generation probabilities were higher for clonotypes shared across all four sorted-subset donors than for unshared ones.

With 0 bases removed from V and 2 bases from J, the gap between germline ends came to 12 bases. The CDR3 contains 16 residues. Germline V lookup: CDR1 SEHNR, CDR2 FQNEAQ (reference sequence). Details on this clone: Its cognate antigen is unknown.

Terminally differentiated effector memory CD45RA+ cells were excluded by CCR7 positive selection of CD45RO-negative cells. Sequenced by immunoSEQ multiplex PCR; TCRdb stores in-frame clones only, minus some. Of over 750,000 clones in the sample, just over 95% were seen once. The J gene is TRBJ2-3, the V gene TRBV7-9; weak D call: TRBD2 (6 bases). Material: naive CD8+ T cells sorted from blood. The receptor's source is a man under 40 in good health. As DNA, the CDR3 is TGTGCCAGCAGCTTAGCGCGTCTAGCGCCCACAGATACGCAGTATTTT. Translation gives CASSLARLAPTDTQYF. Based on the CDR3 plus reference TRBV7-9 and TRBJ2-3, the full variable domain is DTGVSQNPRHKITKRGQNVTFRCDPISEHNRLYWYRQTLGQGPEFLTYFQNEAQLEKSRLLSDRFSAERPKGSFSTLEIQRTEQGDSAMYLCASSLARLAPTDTQYFGPGTRLTVL.